These 4 T cell receptor beta chains share one sample of origin, sequenced in a study of OX40 agonist ivuxolimab in advanced cancers. Assay used: immunoSEQ multiplex PCR; TCRdb lists only in-frame clones, some missing. The sample consists of 90,000 to 150,000 clones, 85% to 90% of them appearing once. The sample was CD4+ or CD8+ T cells sorted from blood, taken in a trial of the OX40 agonist ivuxolimab. Receptors were obtained from an adult with an advanced solid tumor such as melanoma, head and neck, liver or kidney cancer.

V gene TRBV4-1 combines with J gene TRBJ1-2; 7 nucleotides agree with TRBD1. Germline V CDR1 and CDR2: MGHRA, YSYEKL. V lost 0 bases and J lost 2; bases outside the gene matches: 0. This CDR3 is built from 14 residues. The CDR3 loop reads CASSQEQGNYGYTF. CDR3 sequence (DNA): TGCGCCAGCAGCCAAGAACAGGGGAACTATGGCTACACCTTC.

The rearrangement uses TRBV2 and TRBJ1-4; TRBD1 agrees at 9 bases. Germline CDR1 SNHLY, CDR2 FYNNEI. The length of the CDR3 is 13 residues. Unmatched junction bases numbered 9, after V lost 11 bases and J lost 8 bases. The CDR3 nucleotides are TGTGCCGTACACAGGGGGCTAAACGAAAAACTGTTTTTT. It is translated as CAVHRGLNEKLFF. The full variable domain, its missing parts supplied by reference TRBV2 and TRBJ1-4, is EPEVTQTPSHQVTQMGQEVILRCVPISNHLYFYWYRQILGQKVEFLVSFYNNEISEKSEIFDDQFSVERPDGSNFTLKIRSTKLEDSAMYFCAVHRGLNEKLFFGSGTQLSVL.

The genes are TRBV30 and TRBJ1-2; 12 bases line up with TRBD1. V lost 5 bases and J lost 10; bases outside the gene matches: 8. Per the germline V gene, CDR1 is GTSNPN and CDR2 is SVGIG (reference sequence). This CDR3 has 13 amino acids. Here the CDR3 reads CAWGTGGTRAYTF. CDR3 sequence (DNA): TGTGCCTGGGGGACAGGGGGCACCAGGGCCTACACCTTC.

The chain joins TRBV4-2 to TRBJ2-3; either TRBD1 or TRBD2 may fit D (6 bases each). The CDR3 runs 18 residues. Trimming shortened V by 7 bases and J by 1 base, and 24 bases separated the two germline ends. Germline V gives CDR1 LGHNA, CDR2 YNFKEQ. CDR3 bases: TGTGCCAGCACCCCCGCCTTCTGGGGGGCTGGTGGCACAGATACGCAGTATTTT. It codes for CASTPAFWGAGGTDTQYF.